The 19 T cell receptor beta chains listed next were all sequenced from one sample in a study of blood T cell repertoires in COVID-19. Only in-frame clones appear in the TCRdb table, and some are missing; sequencing was by immunoSEQ multiplex PCR. Of about 200,000 clones in the sample, around 78% were seen once. Sequencing was carried out using peripheral blood. These TCRs come from a woman aged 80 or older with active or convalescent COVID-19.

The CDR3 is CASSLGFHTTNEKLFF. Here the CDR3 DNA reads TGTGCCAGCAGTTTAGGCTTCCATACAACTAATGAAAAACTGTTTTTT. V is TRBV28 and J is TRBJ1-4; D gene unclear. CDR1 and CDR2 from the germline V gene are MDHEN and SYDVKM. This CDR3 contains 16 residues. V was cut by 2 bases and J by 0 bases, with 10 bases left in between.

The CDR3 loop is CSVAVSYEQYF. CDR3 nucleotide sequence: TGCAGCGTTGCCGTCTCCTACGAGCAGTACTTC. The chain couples TRBV29-1 to TRBJ2-7; D not certain. The CDR3 is 11 residues long. Germline V gene lookup returns CDR1 SQVTM and CDR2 ANQGSEA. The V end lost 4 bases, the J end lost 0 bases, and 4 bases lay between the germline ends.

The chain recombines TRBV30 with TRBJ2-6, with D maybe TRBD2 (6 bases). The CDR3 spans 15 residues. V was cut by 5 bases and J by 0 bases, with 11 bases left in between. From germline, CDR1 is GTSNPN and CDR2 SVGIG (reference sequence). CDR3 nucleotide sequence: TGTGCCTGGGCCGGGACTTCCTCTGGGGCCAACGTCCTGACTTTC. Protein product: CAWAGTSSGANVLTF.

The chain uses TRBV10-3 and TRBJ1-1; 7 bases line up with TRBD1. The CDR3 has 14 residues. V shed 7 bases and J 1 base; nucleotides not matched to a gene: 6. CDR1 is ENHRY and CDR2 is SYGVKD in the germline V gene. CDR3 in DNA: TGTGCCATCACTTCGACAGGGTCGAACACTGAAGCTTTCTTT. This sequence encodes CAITSTGSNTEAFF.

The J gene is TRBJ2-1, the V gene TRBV7-2; TRBD2 matches at 9 bases. This CDR3 is 16 amino acids long. V shed 5 bases and J 9 bases; nucleotides not matched to a gene: 14. CDR1 is SGHTA and CDR2 is FQGNSA in the germline V gene. The CDR3 DNA sequence: TGTGCCAGCAGCACGGAGGCTAGCGGGGAAATCACTGAGCAGTTCTTC. Translating gives CASSTEASGEITEQFF.

The V call is TRBV5-1, the J call TRBJ1-3, with TRBD1 as a possible D gene (6 bases). V was clipped by 0 bases and J by 7 bases, with 14 bases between them. The germline V gene encodes CDR1 SGHRS and CDR2 YFSETQ. This CDR3 contains 15 residues. CDR3 region: CASSLGTGNRNTIYF. As DNA, the CDR3 is TGCGCCAGCAGCTTGGGTACAGGGAATCGCAACACCATATATTTT.

Only one count was recorded for this clone. This chain uses TRBV6-5 with TRBJ1-3, with D hard to call. The CDR3 loop spans 15 amino acids. The V end was cut by 4 bases, the J end by 2 bases, with 12 bases between. In germline, CDR1 is MNHEY, CDR2 SVGAGI. CDR3 nucleotide sequence: TGTGCCAGCAGTTCCACAATCCAGACTGGAAACACCATATATTTT. Protein: CASSSTIQTGNTIYF.

The V gene is TRBV29-1, the J gene TRBJ2-5; TRBD2 agrees at 9 bases. The CDR3 contains 14 residues. V lost 1 base to trimming and J lost 5 bases; unmatched junction nucleotides: 5. Germline V gene sequence: CDR1 SQVTM, CDR2 ANQGSEA. The CDR3 is CSVEGLAGVETQYF. In nucleotides, the CDR3 is TGCAGCGTTGAAGGGTTAGCGGGGGTTGAGACCCAGTACTTC. Together with reference TRBV29-1 and TRBJ2-5, the CDR3 gives the full variable domain: SAVISQKPSRDICQRGTSLTIQCQVDSQVTMMFWYRQQPGQSLTLIATANQGSEATYESGFVIDKFPISRPNLTFSTLTVSNMSPEDSSIYLCSVEGLAGVETQYFGPGTRLLVL.

This rearrangement joins TRBV5-1 to TRBJ1-1; 9 bases line up with TRBD1. The V segment lost 6 bases and the J segment 0 bases; nucleotides outside the gene matches: 9. This CDR3 is built from 16 residues. Germline loops: CDR1 SGHRS, CDR2 YFSETQ. The CDR3 protein is CASIPGTGSMNTEAFF. CDR3 nucleotides: TGCGCCAGCATACCCGGGACAGGGTCTATGAACACTGAAGCTTTCTTT. Together with reference TRBV5-1 and TRBJ1-1, the CDR3 gives the full variable domain: KAGVTQTPRYLIKTRGQQVTLSCSPISGHRSVSWYQQTPGQGLQFLFEYFSETQRNKGNFPGRFSGRQFSNSRSEMNVSTLELGDSALYLCASIPGTGSMNTEAFFGQGTRLTVV.

V gene TRBV7-9 combines with J gene TRBJ2-7, with no clear D. V gave up 3 bases and J gave up 3 bases, with 6 bases separating them. CDR1 and CDR2 (germline): SEHNR, FQNEAQ (reference sequence). This CDR3 region has 12 residues. CDR3 residues: CASSLRSYEQYF. For the CDR3, the DNA is TGTGCCAGCAGCTTGCGGAGCTACGAGCAGTACTTC.

This chain joins TRBV6-5 and TRBJ1-3; 10 positions match TRBD1. J lost 5 bases, V lost 6 bases, and 4 bases had no gene match. The CDR3 contains 14 residues. From germline, CDR1 is MNHEY and CDR2 SVGAGI. This CDR3 is CASSQDRGRNTIYF. The CDR3 bases are TGTGCCAGCAGCCAGGACAGGGGGAGAAACACCATATATTTT.

This CDR3 reads CAWGLAGTDTQYF. The CDR3 DNA reads TGTGCCTGGGGACTAGCGGGGACAGATACGCAGTATTTT. The rearrangement uses TRBV30 and TRBJ2-3, with 12 bases aligning to TRBD2. Germline assignment: CDR1 GTSNPN and CDR2 SVGIG (reference sequence). V shed 5 bases, J shed 3 bases, and the junction held 0 bases outside the gene matches. CDR3 size: 13 residues.

This chain uses TRBV19 with TRBJ1-2; 9 nucleotides match TRBD1. The length of the CDR3 is 16 residues. CDR1 is LNHDA and CDR2 is SQIVND in the germline V gene (reference sequence). V lost 3 bases, J lost 4 bases, and 9 bases stayed unmatched. CDR3 loop: CASSIIGTGPFYGYTF. The CDR3 DNA reads TGTGCCAGTAGTATTATTGGGACAGGGCCCTTCTATGGCTACACCTTC.

The chain combines TRBV29-1 with TRBJ1-2; 11 nucleotides align to TRBD1. This CDR3 comprises 13 residues. CDR1 is SQVTM, CDR2 ANQGSEA, per germline. Trimming at V came to 7 bases and at J to 4 bases, leaving 5 bases not matched to a gene. The CDR3 DNA is TGCAGCGCCGGACAGGGGGCGGGCTATGGCTACACCTTC. Its protein is CSAGQGAGYGYTF.

This clone was picked up a small number of times. This chain joins TRBV27 and TRBJ2-7; 7 bases map to TRBD2. Trimming took 3 bases from V and 2 from J; bases not matched to a gene: 4. Germline CDR1 and CDR2: MNHEY and SMNVEV (reference sequence). CDR3 size: 14 residues. The CDR3 sequence is CASSFVGGAYEQYF. The CDR3 bases are TGTGCCAGCAGTTTCGTTGGGGGGGCCTACGAGCAGTACTTC.

The chain employs TRBV7-5 and TRBJ2-3; no check of the table's D call, TRBD1, against the DNA was made. TRBV7-5 has pseudogene status. CDR3 size: 15 residues. In DNA, the CDR3 is TGTGCCAGAAGCTCTCCCGACAGGGCCACAGATACGCAGTATTTT. Amino acids: CARSSPDRATDTQYF.

In this sample, this clone turned up once. The chain couples TRBV9 to TRBJ2-7, with TRBD2 identical over 7 bases. Germline CDR1 reads SGDLS; CDR2 reads YYNGEE. CDR3 length: 14 residues. The ends lost 4 bases at V and 3 bases at J; junction bases unmatched: 7. The CDR3, as DNA: TGTGCCAGCAGCCTCAGGGAGGGGAACTACGAGCAGTACTTC. Amino acids: CASSLREGNYEQYF.

The rearrangement uses TRBV6-5 and TRBJ1-2; D is perhaps TRBD1 (5 bases). Germline V CDR1 and CDR2: MNHEY, SVGAGI. V lost 6 bases and J lost 4, with 12 bases in between. The CDR3 is 13 residues long. CDR3 loop: CASRLQGPYGYTF. The CDR3 DNA is TGTGCCAGCAGGCTTCAGGGTCCCTATGGCTACACCTTC.

The CDR3 DNA sequence: TGTGCCAGCAGTTACATCGGACAGGGGGCTGGTCAGCCCCAGCATTTT. Protein: CASSYIGQGAGQPQHF. V gene TRBV6-6 combines with J gene TRBJ1-5, with 11 bases aligning to TRBD1. This CDR3 contains 16 residues. Germline V gene sequence: CDR1 MNHNY, CDR2 SVGAGI (reference sequence). J gave up 6 bases and V 2 bases, and 6 bases lay outside the gene matches.